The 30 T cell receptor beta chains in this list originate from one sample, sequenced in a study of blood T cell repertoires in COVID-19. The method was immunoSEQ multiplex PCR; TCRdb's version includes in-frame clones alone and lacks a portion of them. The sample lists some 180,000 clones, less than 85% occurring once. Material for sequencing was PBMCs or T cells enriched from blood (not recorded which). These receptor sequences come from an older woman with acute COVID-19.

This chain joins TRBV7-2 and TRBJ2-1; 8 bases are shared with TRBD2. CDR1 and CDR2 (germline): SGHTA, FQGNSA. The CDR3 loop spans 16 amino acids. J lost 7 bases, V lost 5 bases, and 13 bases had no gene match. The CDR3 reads CASSRGGTSPFNEQFF. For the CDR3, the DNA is TGTGCCAGCAGCCGGGGGGGGACTAGTCCATTTAATGAGCAGTTCTTC.

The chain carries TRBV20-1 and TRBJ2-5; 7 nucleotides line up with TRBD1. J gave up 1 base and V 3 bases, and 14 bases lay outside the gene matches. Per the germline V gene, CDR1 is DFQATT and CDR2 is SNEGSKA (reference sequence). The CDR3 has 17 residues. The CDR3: CSASTAHRQGPQETQYF. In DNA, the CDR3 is TGCAGTGCTAGTACCGCCCACCGACAGGGACCCCAAGAGACCCAGTACTTC.

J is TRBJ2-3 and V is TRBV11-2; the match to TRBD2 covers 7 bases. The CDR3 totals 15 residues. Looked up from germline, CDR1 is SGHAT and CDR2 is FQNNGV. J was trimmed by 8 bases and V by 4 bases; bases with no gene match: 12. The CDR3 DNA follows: TGTGCCAGCAGCTCCGGCGGGAGTGAGGTCGGTACGCAGTATTTT. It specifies CASSSGGSEVGTQYF.

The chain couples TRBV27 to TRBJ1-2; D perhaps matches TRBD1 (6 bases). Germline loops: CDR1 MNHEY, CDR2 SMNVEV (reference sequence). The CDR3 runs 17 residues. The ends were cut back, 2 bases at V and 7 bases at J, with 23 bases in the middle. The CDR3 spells CASSLLSSTGQRSGYTF. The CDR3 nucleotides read TGTGCCAGCAGTTTACTTTCTTCTACAGGGCAGCGCTCTGGCTACACCTTC.

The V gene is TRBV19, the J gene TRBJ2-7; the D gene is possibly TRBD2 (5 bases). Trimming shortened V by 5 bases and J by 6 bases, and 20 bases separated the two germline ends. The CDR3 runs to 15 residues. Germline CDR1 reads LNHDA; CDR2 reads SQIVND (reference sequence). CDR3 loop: CASSVYTGSKFEQYF. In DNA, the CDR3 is TGTGCCAGTAGTGTTTATACTGGGAGCAAGTTCGAGCAGTACTTC.

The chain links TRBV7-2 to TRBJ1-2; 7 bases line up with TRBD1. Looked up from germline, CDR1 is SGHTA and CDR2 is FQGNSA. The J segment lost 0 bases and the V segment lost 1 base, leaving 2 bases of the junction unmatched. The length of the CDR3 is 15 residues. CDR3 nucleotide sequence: TGTGCCAGCAGCTTAGGGACAGGTCCTAACTATGGCTACACCTTC. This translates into CASSLGTGPNYGYTF.

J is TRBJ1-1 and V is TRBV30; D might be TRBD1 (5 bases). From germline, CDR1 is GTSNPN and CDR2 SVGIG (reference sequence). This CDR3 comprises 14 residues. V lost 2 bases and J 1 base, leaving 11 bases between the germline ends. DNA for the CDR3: TGTGCCTGGAGTCTCCCGGGGGGGAACACTGAAGCTTTCTTT. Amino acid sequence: CAWSLPGGNTEAFF.

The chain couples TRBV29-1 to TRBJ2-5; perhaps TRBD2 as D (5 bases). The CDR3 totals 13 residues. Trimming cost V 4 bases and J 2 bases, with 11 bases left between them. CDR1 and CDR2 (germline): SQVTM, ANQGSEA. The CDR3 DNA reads TGCAGCGTTGTTGGTACGGGACAAGAGACCCAGTACTTC. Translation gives CSVVGTGQETQYF.

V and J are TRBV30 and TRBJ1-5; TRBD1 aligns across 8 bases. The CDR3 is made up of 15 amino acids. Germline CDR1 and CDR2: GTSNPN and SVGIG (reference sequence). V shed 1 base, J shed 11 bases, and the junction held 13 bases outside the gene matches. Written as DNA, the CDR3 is TGTGCCTGGAGTGGTCGGACAGGGAGACCTCCAGCCCAGCATTTT. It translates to CAWSGRTGRPPAQHF.

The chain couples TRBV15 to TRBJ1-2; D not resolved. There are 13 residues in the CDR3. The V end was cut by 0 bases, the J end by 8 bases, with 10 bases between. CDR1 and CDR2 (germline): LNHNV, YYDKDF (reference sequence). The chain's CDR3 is CATSREAVSGYTF. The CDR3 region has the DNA TGTGCCACCAGCAGAGAGGCAGTTAGCGGCTACACCTTC.

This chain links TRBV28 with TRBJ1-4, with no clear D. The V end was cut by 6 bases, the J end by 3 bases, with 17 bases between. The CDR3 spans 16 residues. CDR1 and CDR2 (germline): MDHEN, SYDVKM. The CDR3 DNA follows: TGTGCCAGCAGCTCCCCTCGCGGAGGATCTAATGAAAAACTGTTTTTT. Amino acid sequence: CASSSPRGGSNEKLFF.

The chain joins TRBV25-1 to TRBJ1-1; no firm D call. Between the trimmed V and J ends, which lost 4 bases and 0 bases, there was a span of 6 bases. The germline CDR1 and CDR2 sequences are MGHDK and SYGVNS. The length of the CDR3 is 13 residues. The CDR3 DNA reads TGTGCCAGCAGTGTCCTAGTGAACACTGAAGCTTTCTTT. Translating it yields CASSVLVNTEAFF.

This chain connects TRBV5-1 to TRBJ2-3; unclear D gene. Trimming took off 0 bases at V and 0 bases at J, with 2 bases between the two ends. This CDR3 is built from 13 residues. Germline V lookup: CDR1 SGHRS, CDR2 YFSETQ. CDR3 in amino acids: CASSLASTDTQYF. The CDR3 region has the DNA TGCGCCAGCAGCTTGGCGAGCACAGATACGCAGTATTTT.

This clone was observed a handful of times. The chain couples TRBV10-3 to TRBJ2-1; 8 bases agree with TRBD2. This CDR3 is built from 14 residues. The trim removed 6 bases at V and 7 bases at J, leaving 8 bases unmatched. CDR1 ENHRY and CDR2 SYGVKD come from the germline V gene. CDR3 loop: CAISLSGGRNEQFF. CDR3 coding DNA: TGTGCCATCAGCCTGAGCGGGGGACGGAATGAGCAGTTCTTC.

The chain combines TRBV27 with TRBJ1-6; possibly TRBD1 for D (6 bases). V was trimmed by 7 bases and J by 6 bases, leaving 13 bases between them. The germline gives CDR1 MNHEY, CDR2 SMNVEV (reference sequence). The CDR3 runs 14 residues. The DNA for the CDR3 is TGTGCCAGCAACGTACAGGGTCCTAATTCACCCCTCCACTTT. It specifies CASNVQGPNSPLHF.

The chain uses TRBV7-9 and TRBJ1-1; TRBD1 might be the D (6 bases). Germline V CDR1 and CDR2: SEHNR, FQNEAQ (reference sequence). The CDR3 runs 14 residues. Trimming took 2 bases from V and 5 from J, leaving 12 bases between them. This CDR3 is CASSLYADRTEAFF. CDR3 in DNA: TGTGCCAGCAGCTTATACGCTGACAGGACTGAAGCTTTCTTT.

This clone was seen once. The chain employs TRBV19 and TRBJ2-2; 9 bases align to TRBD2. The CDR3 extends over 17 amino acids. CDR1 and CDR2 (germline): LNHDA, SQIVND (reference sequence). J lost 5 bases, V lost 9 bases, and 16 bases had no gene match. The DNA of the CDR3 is TGTGCCAGCGCTCCGGTCGGGCTAGCGGGACATACCGGGGAGCTGTTTTTT. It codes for CASAPVGLAGHTGELFF. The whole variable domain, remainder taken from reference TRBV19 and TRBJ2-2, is DGGITQSPKYLFRKEGQNVTLSCEQNLNHDAMYWYRQDPGQGLRLIYYSQIVNDFQKGDIAEGYSVSREKKESFPLTVTSAQKNPTAFYLCASAPVGLAGHTGELFFGEGSRLTVL.

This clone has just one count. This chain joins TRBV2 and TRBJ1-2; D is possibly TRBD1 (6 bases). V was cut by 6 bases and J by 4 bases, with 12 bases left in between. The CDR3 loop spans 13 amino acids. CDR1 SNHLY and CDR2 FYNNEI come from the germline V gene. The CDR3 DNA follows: TGTGCCAGCAGAGGACAGATTGGCTATGGCTACACCTTC. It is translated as CASRGQIGYGYTF.

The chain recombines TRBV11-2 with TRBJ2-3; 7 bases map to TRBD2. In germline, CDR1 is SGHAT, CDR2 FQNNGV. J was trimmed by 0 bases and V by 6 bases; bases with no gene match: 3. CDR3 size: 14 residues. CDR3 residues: CASRGGVSTDTQYF. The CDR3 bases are TGTGCCAGCAGGGGAGGGGTGAGCACAGATACGCAGTATTTT.

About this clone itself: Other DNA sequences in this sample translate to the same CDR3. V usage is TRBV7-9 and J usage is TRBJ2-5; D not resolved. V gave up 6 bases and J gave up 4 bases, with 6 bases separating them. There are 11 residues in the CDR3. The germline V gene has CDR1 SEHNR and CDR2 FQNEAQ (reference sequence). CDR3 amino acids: CASSPRETQYF. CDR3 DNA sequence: TGTGCCAGCAGTCCCCGAGAGACCCAGTACTTC.

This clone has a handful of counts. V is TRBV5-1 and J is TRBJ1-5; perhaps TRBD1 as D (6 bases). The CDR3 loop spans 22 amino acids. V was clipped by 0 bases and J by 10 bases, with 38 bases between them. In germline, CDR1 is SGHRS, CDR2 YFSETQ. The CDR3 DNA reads TGCGCCAGCAGCTTGGGATACAGGGCGCGGATAATGGGTCAGCGAACCGCCCTACCCCAGCATTTT. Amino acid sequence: CASSLGYRARIMGQRTALPQHF. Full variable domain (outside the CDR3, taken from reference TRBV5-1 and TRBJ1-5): KAGVTQTPRYLIKTRGQQVTLSCSPISGHRSVSWYQQTPGQGLQFLFEYFSETQRNKGNFPGRFSGRQFSNSRSEMNVSTLELGDSALYLCASSLGYRARIMGQRTALPQHFGDGTRLSIL.

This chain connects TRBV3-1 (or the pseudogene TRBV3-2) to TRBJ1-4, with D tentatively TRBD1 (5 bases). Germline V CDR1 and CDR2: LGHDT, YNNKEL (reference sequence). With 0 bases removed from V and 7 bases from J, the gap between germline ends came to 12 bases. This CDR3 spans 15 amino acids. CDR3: CASSQDQGEGEKLFF. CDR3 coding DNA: TGTGCCAGCAGCCAAGATCAAGGGGAAGGTGAAAAACTGTTTTTT.

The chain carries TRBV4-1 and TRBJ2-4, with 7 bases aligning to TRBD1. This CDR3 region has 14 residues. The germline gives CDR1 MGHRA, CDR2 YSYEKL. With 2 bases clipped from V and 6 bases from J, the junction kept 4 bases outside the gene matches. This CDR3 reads CASSQTTGRNIQYF. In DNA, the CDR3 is TGCGCCAGCAGCCAAACGACAGGGCGAAACATTCAGTACTTC.

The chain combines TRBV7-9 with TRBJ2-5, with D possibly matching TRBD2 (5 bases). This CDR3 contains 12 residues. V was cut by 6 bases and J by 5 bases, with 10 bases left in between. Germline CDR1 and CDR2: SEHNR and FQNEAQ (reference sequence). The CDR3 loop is CASRRGVETQYF. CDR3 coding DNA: TGTGCCAGCAGACGGGGTGTGGAGACCCAGTACTTC.

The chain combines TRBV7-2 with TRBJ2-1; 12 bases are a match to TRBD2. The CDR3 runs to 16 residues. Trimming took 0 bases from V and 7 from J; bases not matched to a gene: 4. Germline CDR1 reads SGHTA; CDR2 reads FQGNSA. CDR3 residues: CASSLAWLAGGNEQFF. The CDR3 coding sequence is TGTGCCAGCAGCTTAGCGTGGCTAGCGGGAGGGAATGAGCAGTTCTTC.

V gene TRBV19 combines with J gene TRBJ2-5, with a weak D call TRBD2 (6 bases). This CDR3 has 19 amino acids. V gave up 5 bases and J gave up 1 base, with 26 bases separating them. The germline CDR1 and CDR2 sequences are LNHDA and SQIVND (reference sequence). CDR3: CASSPDPFSQRASQETQYF. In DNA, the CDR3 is TGTGCCAGTAGTCCGGACCCCTTCTCCCAGCGGGCGAGCCAAGAGACCCAGTACTTC.

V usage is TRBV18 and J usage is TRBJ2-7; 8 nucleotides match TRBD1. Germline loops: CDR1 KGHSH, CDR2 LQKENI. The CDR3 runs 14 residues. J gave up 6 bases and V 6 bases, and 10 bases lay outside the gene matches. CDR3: CASSRTGQEAEQYV. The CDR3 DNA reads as TGTGCCAGCTCGAGAACGGGACAGGAGGCCGAGCAGTACGTC.

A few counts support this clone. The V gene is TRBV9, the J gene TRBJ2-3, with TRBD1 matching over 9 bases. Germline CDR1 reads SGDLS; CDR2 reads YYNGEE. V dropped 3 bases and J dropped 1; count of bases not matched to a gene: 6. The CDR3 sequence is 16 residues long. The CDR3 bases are TGTGCCAGCAGCGCCAGACAGGGGGTAGGCACAGATACGCAGTATTTT. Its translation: CASSARQGVGTDTQYF.

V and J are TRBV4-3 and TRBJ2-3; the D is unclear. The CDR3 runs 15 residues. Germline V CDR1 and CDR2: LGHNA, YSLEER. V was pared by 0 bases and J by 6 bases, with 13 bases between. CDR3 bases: TGCGCCAGCAGCCAAGATAAGCCTAATCGGGATACGCAGTATTTT. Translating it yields CASSQDKPNRDTQYF.

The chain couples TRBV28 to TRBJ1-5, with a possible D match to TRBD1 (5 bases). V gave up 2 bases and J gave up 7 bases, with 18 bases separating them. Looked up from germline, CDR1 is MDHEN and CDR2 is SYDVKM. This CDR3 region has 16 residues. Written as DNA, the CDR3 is TGTGCCAGCAGTTTACCCCGTGGAGGGGCGGCCCAGCCCCAGCATTTT. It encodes CASSLPRGGAAQPQHF.